Listed here are 24 T cell receptor beta chains from one sample, sequenced in a study of technical replicates of blood from four donors. TCRdb's copy holds only in-frame clones and misses some; the assay was immunoSEQ multiplex PCR. The sample has approximately 68,000 clones; approximately 97% are singletons. The sample comprised T cells isolated from PBMCs. The receptors shown here come from a human donor in good health.

The genes are TRBV27 and TRBJ1-2; D remains unclear. This CDR3 has 16 residues. Per the germline V gene, CDR1 is MNHEY and CDR2 is SMNVEV (reference sequence). The V and J ends lost 1 base and 1 base respectively, with 13 bases between them. CDR3 DNA: TGTGCCAGCAGTTTATATAATCCTGGAGATAACTATGGCTACACCTTC. It codes for CASSLYNPGDNYGYTF.

The J gene is TRBJ2-7, the V gene TRBV11-1; 8 nucleotides align to TRBD2. The CDR3 runs to 14 residues. Trimming cost V 5 bases and J 6 bases; bases outside gene matches: 9. Germline V gene data show CDR1 as SGHAT and CDR2 as FQDESV (reference sequence). CDR3 nucleotide sequence: TGTGCCAGCAGCCTACCCCCGGGGGGGGGCGAGCAGTACTTC. As protein: CASSLPPGGGEQYF.

The rearrangement uses TRBV10-2 and TRBJ1-2; TRBD1 might be the D (6 bases). Trimming cost V 7 bases and J 7 bases, with 19 bases left between them. This CDR3 has 14 amino acids. Looked up from germline, CDR1 is WSHSY and CDR2 is SAAADI. Here the CDR3 reads CASIGEVGAGGYTF. Here the CDR3 DNA reads TGCGCCAGCATTGGTGAAGTGGGGGCAGGTGGCTACACCTTC.

The V call is TRBV7-9, the J call TRBJ1-1; D gene unclear. The V gene's germline CDR1 is SEHNR and CDR2 FQNEAQ (reference sequence). The CDR3 consists of 11 residues. The V end lost 5 bases, the J end lost 8 bases, and 9 bases lay between the germline ends. The DNA of the CDR3 is TGTGCCAGCAGCACCACAGTAGAAGCTTTCTTT. It specifies CASSTTVEAFF.

This clone was found once. The chain joins TRBV6-5 to TRBJ1-4; 7 bases align to TRBD1. This CDR3 has 15 amino acids. Trimming at V came to 0 bases and at J to 9 bases, leaving 7 bases not matched to a gene. Germline assignment: CDR1 MNHEY and CDR2 SVGAGI. This CDR3 is CASSYSEEGAQKLFF. DNA for the CDR3: TGTGCCAGCAGTTACTCGGAAGAGGGGGCTCAAAAACTGTTTTTT.

The chain links TRBV28 to TRBJ2-7; D is unresolved. Trimming stripped 8 bases from V and 3 bases from J, with 5 bases between. Germline V gene data show CDR1 as MDHEN and CDR2 as SYDVKM. The CDR3 spans 10 residues. CDR3 region: CASSNYEQYF. The CDR3 DNA is TGTGCCAGCTCCAACTACGAGCAGTACTTC.

The gene calls are TRBV28 and TRBJ2-7; 8 nucleotides line up with TRBD1. The CDR3 runs to 16 residues. Germline-derived CDR1 and CDR2 are MDHEN and SYDVKM. With 4 bases clipped from V and 4 bases from J, the junction kept 12 bases outside the gene matches. The CDR3 sequence is CASSSPAGTGAYEQYF. The CDR3 bases are TGTGCCAGCAGTTCCCCTGCGGGGACAGGAGCTTACGAGCAGTACTTC.

V gene TRBV10-2 combines with J gene TRBJ2-1, with D maybe TRBD2 (5 bases). Trimming stripped 3 bases from V and 5 bases from J, with 8 bases between. The CDR3 sequence is 13 residues long. Germline V lookup: CDR1 WSHSY, CDR2 SAAADI. In DNA, the CDR3 is TGCGCCAGCAGTGAAGTCGGGGACAATGAGCAGTTCTTC. This gives the protein CASSEVGDNEQFF.

The V call is TRBV7-9, the J call TRBJ2-1, with 8 bases identical to TRBD2. This CDR3 is 14 amino acids long. Germline CDR1 is SEHNR and CDR2 is FQNEAQ (reference sequence). The ends lost 8 bases at V and 5 bases at J; junction bases unmatched: 8. The CDR3, as DNA: TGTGCCAGCGGCGGGACTAGGTTCGACAATGAGCAGTTCTTC. It specifies CASGGTRFDNEQFF.

The chain is built from TRBV5-4 and TRBJ2-1; 7 bases align to TRBD2. V trimming: 5 bases; J trimming: 3 bases; junction bases outside the gene matches: 8. The germline gives CDR1 SGHNT, CDR2 YYREEE (reference sequence). The CDR3 contains 15 residues. In nucleotides, the CDR3 is TGTGCCAGCAGTTTGTCTAGCGGACTCTACAATGAGCAGTTCTTC. Amino acid sequence: CASSLSSGLYNEQFF. Combining the CDR3 with reference TRBV5-4 and TRBJ2-1 gives the whole variable domain ETGVTQSPTHLIKTRGQQVTLRCSSQSGHNTVSWYQQALGQGPQFIFQYYREEENGRGNFPPRFSGLQFPNYSSELNVNALELDDSALYLCASSLSSGLYNEQFFGPGTRLTVL.

The chain couples TRBV7-9 to TRBJ1-1; the D is unclear. There are 9 residues in the CDR3. V was pared by 6 bases and J by 11 bases, with 7 bases between. The V gene's germline CDR1 is SEHNR and CDR2 FQNEAQ (reference sequence). CDR3 nucleotide sequence: TGTGCCAGCAGTCCTAGGGCTTTCTTT. Its protein is CASSPRAFF.

The chain couples TRBV30 to TRBJ1-3; 10 bases agree with TRBD1. Germline V gene sequence: CDR1 GTSNPN, CDR2 SVGIG (reference sequence). The CDR3 spans 16 residues. V lost 3 bases, J lost 3 bases, and 8 bases stayed unmatched. CDR3 in amino acids: CAWSYLDRGLGNTIYF. Here the CDR3 DNA reads TGTGCCTGGAGCTACTTAGACAGGGGGCTTGGAAACACCATATATTTT.

V is TRBV10-3 and J is TRBJ2-3; 11 nucleotides match TRBD2. Trimming took 3 bases from V and 3 from J; bases not matched to a gene: 8. The germline V gene encodes CDR1 ENHRY and CDR2 SYGVKD. The CDR3 consists of 17 residues. CDR3 amino acids: CAISESVGTSGTDTQYF. DNA of the CDR3: TGTGCCATCAGTGAATCTGTTGGGACTAGCGGTACAGATACGCAGTATTTT.

The chain employs TRBV7-8 and TRBJ1-2; unclear D gene. The germline gives CDR1 SGHVS, CDR2 FQNEAQ. The CDR3 runs to 17 residues. Trimming removed 3 bases at V and 2 bases at J, with 19 bases between. Written as DNA, the CDR3 is TGTGCCAGCAGCTTCTGGGAGTACAGCAGAGCCAACTATGGCTACACCTTC. It is translated as CASSFWEYSRANYGYTF. Full variable domain (outside the CDR3, taken from reference TRBV7-8 and TRBJ1-2): GAGVSQSPRYKVAKRGQDVALRCDPISGHVSLFWYQQALGQGPEFLTYFQNEAQLDKSGLPSDRFFAERPEGSVSTLKIQRTQQEDSAVYLCASSFWEYSRANYGYTFGSGTRLTVV.

This chain connects TRBV5-1 to TRBJ2-1; 7 positions match TRBD1. CDR3 length: 15 amino acids. Germline CDR1 and CDR2: SGHRS and YFSETQ. The trim removed 5 bases at V and 4 bases at J, leaving 9 bases unmatched. CDR3 in amino acids: CASRSGTEKYNEQFF. CDR3 coding DNA: TGCGCCAGCAGATCCGGGACAGAGAAATACAATGAGCAGTTCTTC. Combining the CDR3 with reference TRBV5-1 and TRBJ2-1 gives the whole variable domain KAGVTQTPRYLIKTRGQQVTLSCSPISGHRSVSWYQQTPGQGLQFLFEYFSETQRNKGNFPGRFSGRQFSNSRSEMNVSTLELGDSALYLCASRSGTEKYNEQFFGPGTRLTVL.

This chain joins TRBV29-1 and TRBJ2-3, with a tentative D call TRBD1 (6 bases). Trimming stripped 1 base from V and 2 bases from J, with 10 bases between. The CDR3 totals 14 residues. CDR1 and CDR2 (germline): SQVTM, ANQGSEA. Written as DNA, the CDR3 is TGCAGCGTTGAAGGTCAGGGGATCACAGATACGCAGTATTTT. It yields the protein CSVEGQGITDTQYF.

The chain has TRBV15 and TRBJ1-5; 7 nucleotides line up with TRBD1. The CDR3 totals 17 residues. Germline-derived CDR1 and CDR2 are LNHNV and YYDKDF (reference sequence). After removal of 6 bases from V and 0 bases from J, the junction contained 11 bases not matched to a gene. In nucleotides, the CDR3 is TGTGCCACCAGGATTTCGACAGGGAGATATAGCAATCAGCCCCAGCATTTT. This translates into CATRISTGRYSNQPQHF.

The chain recombines TRBV2 with TRBJ2-1; the D is unclear. Trimming took off 3 bases at V and 4 bases at J, with 4 bases between the two ends. The CDR3 totals 12 residues. The germline V gene has CDR1 SNHLY and CDR2 FYNNEI. The chain's CDR3 is CASSDLYNEQFF. DNA for the CDR3: TGTGCCAGCAGTGATCTTTACAATGAGCAGTTCTTC.

The gene calls are TRBV30 and TRBJ1-1; TRBD1 agrees at 9 bases. The CDR3 runs 12 residues. Germline lookup yields CDR1 GTSNPN and CDR2 SVGIG (reference sequence). V dropped 5 bases and J dropped 3; count of bases not matched to a gene: 1. The CDR3 is CAWYRGHTEAFF. As DNA, the CDR3 is TGTGCCTGGTACAGGGGGCACACTGAAGCTTTCTTT. Full variable domain (missing parts from reference TRBV30 and TRBJ1-1): SQTIHQWPATLVQPVGSPLSLECTVEGTSNPNLYWYRQAAGRGLQLLFYSVGIGQISSEVPQNLSASRPQDRQFILSSKKLLLSDSGFYLCAWYRGHTEAFFGQGTRLTVV.

This chain links TRBV7-9 with TRBJ2-1, with TRBD2 matching 10 bases. Germline assignment: CDR1 SEHNR and CDR2 FQNEAQ (reference sequence). The CDR3 has 19 residues. Trimming removed 6 bases from V and 3 bases from J; junction bases left unmatched: 17. This CDR3 is CASSQGQAWLAGVYNEQFF. The CDR3 bases are TGTGCCAGCAGTCAAGGACAGGCGTGGCTAGCGGGAGTCTACAATGAGCAGTTCTTC.

The chain links TRBV30 to TRBJ2-1; TRBD2 matches 9 bases. Trimming removed 5 bases from V and 4 bases from J; junction bases left unmatched: 6. Germline V lookup: CDR1 GTSNPN, CDR2 SVGIG (reference sequence). The CDR3 runs 14 residues. The CDR3 region has the DNA TGTGCCTGGTCGAGCGGGAGGTATTACAATGAGCAGTTCTTC. This translates into CAWSSGRYYNEQFF.

J is TRBJ1-1 and V is TRBV28, with a tentative D call TRBD1 (5 bases). In germline, CDR1 is MDHEN, CDR2 SYDVKM. The CDR3 covers 14 residues. Between the trimmed V and J ends, which lost 2 bases and 7 bases, there was a span of 14 bases. CDR3 residues: CASSLRSRGGEAFF. For the CDR3, the DNA is TGTGCCAGCAGTTTAAGGTCCCGGGGGGGTGAAGCTTTCTTT.

The V gene is TRBV28, the J gene TRBJ2-5; 10 positions agree with TRBD2. CDR3 length equals 15 residues. Looked up from germline, CDR1 is MDHEN and CDR2 is SYDVKM. V lost 4 bases and J lost 3; bases outside the gene matches: 5. CDR3 loop: CASSSSSGGKETQYF. In nucleotides, the CDR3 is TGTGCCAGCAGTTCGAGTAGCGGGGGGAAAGAGACCCAGTACTTC. The entire variable domain, with the rest obtained from reference TRBV28 and TRBJ2-5, is as follows: DVKVTQSSRYLVKRTGEKVFLECVQDMDHENMFWYRQDPGLGLRLIYFSYDVKMKEKGDIPEGYSVSREKKERFSLILESASTNQTSMYLCASSSSSGGKETQYFGPGTRLLVL.

V usage is TRBV5-5 and J usage is TRBJ1-2, with 8 bases identical to TRBD1. The CDR3 totals 16 residues. J lost 4 bases, V lost 4 bases, and 12 bases had no gene match. Germline CDR1 SGHKS, CDR2 YYEKEE (reference sequence). In nucleotides, the CDR3 is TGTGCCAGCAGCCCGGACACAGGGGGGCATAGCTATGGCTACACCTTC. Translation gives CASSPDTGGHSYGYTF.